These 17 T cell receptor beta chains were sequenced from one sample in a study of cytomegalovirus exposure and HLA in healthy donors. This PCR relied on a set of 60 Vbeta primers and 13 Jbeta primers. Some clones are missing from TCRdb's copy, which holds only in-frame ones; the method was immunoSEQ multiplex PCR. The sample records 150,000 to 200,000 clones, around 80% being singletons. The sample was PBMCs. The receptors were sampled from a man aged 18 to 35 in good health and CMV-seronegative.

This clone came up once. The chain carries TRBV4-3 and TRBJ2-1, with TRBD2 matching 7 bases. J gave up 3 bases and V 0 bases, and 5 bases lay outside the gene matches. Germline V CDR1 and CDR2: LGHNA, YSLEER. CDR3 size: 16 residues. Here the CDR3 DNA reads TGCGCCAGCAGCCAAGAGACGGGAGGTTACTACAATGAGCAGTTCTTC. Residues: CASSQETGGYYNEQFF.

This clone showed up just a few times. The J gene is TRBJ2-1, the V gene TRBV30; 16 nucleotides line up with TRBD2. This CDR3 has 15 residues. V shed 3 bases, J shed 9 bases, and the junction held 5 bases outside the gene matches. Germline CDR1 GTSNPN, CDR2 SVGIG (reference sequence). Here the CDR3 reads CAWSGTSGGASEQFF. The CDR3 nucleotides are TGTGCCTGGAGCGGGACTAGCGGGGGGGCATCTGAGCAGTTCTTC.

The J gene is TRBJ2-1, the V gene TRBV12-5; the match to TRBD2 covers 7 bases. J gave up 4 bases and V 2 bases, and 2 bases lay outside the gene matches. The V gene's germline CDR1 is LGHNT and CDR2 FRNRAP. This CDR3 contains 14 residues. The CDR3 DNA sequence: TGTGCTAGTGGTTTGTGGCGGGGGTACAATGAGCAGTTCTTC. Protein sequence: CASGLWRGYNEQFF.

The chain is built from TRBV4-2 and TRBJ2-7; a possible D gene is TRBD2 (5 bases). V was trimmed by 1 base and J by 2 bases, leaving 12 bases between them. Germline V CDR1 and CDR2: LGHNA, YNFKEQ. CDR3 length: 15 amino acids. The chain's CDR3 is CASSQGPAGTYEQYF. The DNA for the CDR3 is TGTGCCAGCAGCCAAGGTCCCGCGGGCACCTACGAGCAGTACTTC.

Notes on this clone: The junction shows a germline mismatch at one end, possibly a read error. V gene TRBV6-5 combines with J gene TRBJ2-1; D possibly corresponds to TRBD1 (6 bases). The CDR3 loop spans 14 amino acids. CDR1 is MNHEY and CDR2 is SVGAGI in the germline V gene. CDR3 amino acids: CVSSRGTTYNEQFF. CDR3 in DNA: TGTGTCAGCAGTAGGGGGACAACCTACAATGAGCAGTTCTTC.

V is TRBV15 and J is TRBJ1-1, with 12 bases identical to TRBD1. The V gene end was trimmed by 2 bases and the J gene end by 5 bases; junction bases not matched to a gene: 12. The germline CDR1 and CDR2 sequences are LNHNV and YYDKDF (reference sequence). This CDR3 has 18 residues. CDR3 amino acids: CATSRKRRDRGPGTEAFF. The CDR3, as DNA: TGTGCCACCAGCAGAAAGCGCCGGGACAGGGGGCCGGGGACTGAAGCTTTCTTT.

The chain joins TRBV5-4 to TRBJ2-1; 8 bases map to TRBD1. Germline CDR1 SGHNT, CDR2 YYREEE (reference sequence). There are 15 residues in the CDR3. The J segment lost 3 bases and the V segment lost 5 bases, leaving 7 bases of the junction unmatched. Here the CDR3 DNA reads TGTGCCAGCAGTTATAGACAGGGGAACTACAATGAGCAGTTCTTC. It yields the protein CASSYRQGNYNEQFF.

This chain links TRBV11-2 with TRBJ1-4, with 8 bases matching TRBD1. Germline V gene data show CDR1 as SGHAT and CDR2 as FQNNGV. This CDR3 spans 16 amino acids. Losses at the gene ends were 0 bases for V and 4 bases for J; bases not matched to a gene: 4. CDR3 nucleotide sequence: TGTGCCAGCAGCTTAGAAAGGACAGGGAGTAATGAAAAACTGTTTTTT. Translating it yields CASSLERTGSNEKLFF.

The CDR3 sequence: CASSFEEENTEAFF. Here the CDR3 DNA reads TGTGCCAGCAGCTTTGAGGAGGAGAACACTGAAGCTTTCTTT. The genes are TRBV7-6 and TRBJ1-1; no clear D gene. This CDR3 is 14 amino acids long. V gave up 3 bases and J gave up 1 base, with 9 bases separating them. Germline V gene lookup returns CDR1 SGHVS and CDR2 FNYEAQ.

This chain uses TRBV7-9 with TRBJ1-1; no clear D gene. The length of the CDR3 is 13 residues. V lost 3 bases to trimming and J lost 2 bases, with 7 bases between them. The germline V gene encodes CDR1 SEHNR and CDR2 FQNEAQ (reference sequence). The CDR3 sequence: CASSFITNTEAFF. In DNA, the CDR3 is TGTGCCAGCAGCTTCATAACTAACACTGAAGCTTTCTTT. The full variable domain, rest sourced from reference TRBV7-9 and TRBJ1-1, is DTGVSQNPRHKITKRGQNVTFRCDPISEHNRLYWYRQTLGQGPEFLTYFQNEAQLEKSRLLSDRFSAERPKGSFSTLEIQRTEQGDSAMYLCASSFITNTEAFFGQGTRLTVV.

The chain combines TRBV5-5 with TRBJ2-5, with TRBD2 matching 8 bases. The CDR3 length is 15 residues. The J segment lost 5 bases and the V segment lost 1 base, leaving 7 bases of the junction unmatched. Per the germline V gene, CDR1 is SGHKS and CDR2 is YYEKEE (reference sequence). In DNA form, the CDR3 reads TGTGCCAGCAGCTTGTTCGCGGGGGGCCTTGAGACCCAGTACTTC. Translated: CASSLFAGGLETQYF. The full variable domain, with the rest looked up from reference TRBV5-5 and TRBJ2-5, is DAGVTQSPTHLIKTRGQQVTLRCSPISGHKSVSWYQQVLGQGPQFIFQYYEKEERGRGNFPDRFSARQFPNYSSELNVNALLLGDSALYLCASSLFAGGLETQYFGPGTRLLVL.

The CDR3 reads CASSLVGARETQYF. CDR3 bases: TGTGCCAGCAGCTTGGTGGGGGCTAGAGAGACCCAGTACTTC. The chain combines TRBV5-6 with TRBJ2-5; possibly TRBD1 for D (6 bases). This CDR3 is 14 amino acids long. V was shortened by 0 bases and J by 4 bases, with 10 bases between the two germline ends. Germline-derived CDR1 and CDR2 are SGHDT and YYEEEE. The variable domain in full, completed from reference TRBV5-6 and TRBJ2-5, reads DAGVTQSPTHLIKTRGQQVTLRCSPKSGHDTVSWYQQALGQGPQFIFQYYEEEERQRGNFPDRFSGHQFPNYSSELNVNALLLGDSALYLCASSLVGARETQYFGPGTRLLVL.

The chain has TRBV6-4 and TRBJ2-1; possible D gene TRBD2, 6 bases. CDR1 MRHNA and CDR2 SNTAGT come from the germline V gene. Trimming removed 6 bases at V and 6 bases at J, with 24 bases between. CDR3 length: 17 residues. This CDR3 reads CASSASNTGTYLNEQFF. The DNA for the CDR3 is TGTGCCAGCAGCGCTTCCAACACCGGGACTTATCTCAATGAGCAGTTCTTC.

The rearrangement uses TRBV6-6 and TRBJ1-1, with D perhaps matching TRBD1 (5 bases). From germline, CDR1 is MNHNY and CDR2 SVGAGI (reference sequence). V lost 7 bases and J lost 7, with 10 bases in between. The CDR3 covers 11 residues. For the CDR3, the DNA is TGTGCCAGCATCGAACAGGATGAAGCTTTCTTT. It yields the protein CASIEQDEAFF.

This clone was found a few times. The chain combines TRBV7-2 with TRBJ1-5; D remains unclear. V was trimmed by 4 bases and J by 2 bases, leaving 12 bases between them. Per the germline V gene, CDR1 is SGHTA and CDR2 is FQGNSA. The CDR3 has 15 residues. CDR3 amino acids: CASSSRSWGNQPQHF. CDR3 in DNA: TGTGCCAGCAGCTCGCGGTCGTGGGGCAATCAGCCCCAGCATTTT.

The chain couples TRBV7-8 to TRBJ2-7, with D hard to call. Germline loops: CDR1 SGHVS, CDR2 FQNEAQ. V lost 1 base, J lost 0 bases, and 4 bases lay in between. CDR3 length equals 13 residues. The CDR3 DNA sequence: TGTGCCAGCAGCTTAGGCGACTCCTACGAGCAGTACTTC. Its translation: CASSLGDSYEQYF.

V is TRBV27 and J is TRBJ1-1, with D possibly TRBD1 on 6 matching bases. The V end lost 6 bases, the J end lost 1 base, and 15 bases lay between the germline ends. Germline V gives CDR1 MNHEY, CDR2 SMNVEV (reference sequence). The CDR3 totals 15 residues. The CDR3 DNA reads TGTGCCAGCAGCCTAGGGGGAAGCCGGAACACTGAAGCTTTCTTT. Its translation is CASSLGGSRNTEAFF.